This record covers a single TCR beta chain. Labeling with CFSE marked about 200,000 responder cells, which were plated with about 200,000 irradiated, violet-dye-labeled stimulator cells. This sample is drawn from a study of graft-versus-host responses after intestinal transplantation. About the study: Anti-thymocyte globulin was used for induction in all recipients, who then took tacrolimus and steroids for around 3 years.

Study-wide results and caveats: Early post-transplant falls in HvG clones accompanied the peak levels of circulating GvH clones.

Clones were read by immunoSEQ multiplex PCR, and TCRdb kept only the in-frame ones, dropping some. Of tens of thousands of clones in the sample, about 48% are singletons; the top ten hold more than 1.2%. The CDR3 spans 16 residues. Germline CDR1 LNHDA, CDR2 SQIVND (reference sequence). V lost 5 bases and J lost 8; bases outside the gene matches: 14. This receptor was identified in a human patient who was an organ donor for intestinal transplantation. The chain uses TRBV19 and TRBJ2-1, with 8 bases matching TRBD2. Sample: alloreactive CD8+ T cells from a mixed lymphocyte reaction culture, taken before transplantation. The subset was: CFSE-low proliferating T cells sorted from approximately six-day pre-transplant mixed lymphocyte reaction (GvH or HvG direction). The CDR3 loop is CASSRRGAGAYDEQFF. Written as DNA, the CDR3 is TGTGCCAGTAGTCGTAGGGGAGCGGGGGCATACGATGAGCAGTTCTTC.